Below are 14 T cell receptor beta chains sequenced from a single sample in a study of naive and memory T cell subsets. An equimolar mix of two oligonucleotides served as the beta constant-region primer for TRBC1 and TRBC2. MiXCR, applied by TCRdb to the UMI-ligation and nested PCR reads, yields one record per CDR3 protein. The sample lists some 150,000 distinct CDR3 sequences, about 17% occurring once. Sequences were obtained from naive CD4+ T cells from blood. These receptors were obtained from a human donor in good health.

The genes are TRBV12-3 or TRBV12-4 and TRBJ2-7, with 9 bases identical to TRBD2. The CDR3 length is 14 residues. The ends lost 5 bases at V and 5 bases at J; junction bases unmatched: 7. The CDR3 reads CASSRGLAGDEQYF. In DNA form, the CDR3 reads TGTGCCAGCAGTCGGGGACTAGCTGGAGACGAGCAGTACTTC.

This clonotype was seen only a few times. This chain uses TRBV5-4 with TRBJ1-2, with D possibly being TRBD1 (5 bases). Germline CDR1 is SGHNT and CDR2 is YYREEE (reference sequence). Deletions cut 0 bases from V and 1 base from J, with 7 bases between. This CDR3 has 14 residues. The CDR3 protein is CASSLGGFNYGYTF. The CDR3 DNA follows: TGTGCCAGCAGCTTGGGGGGGTTTAACTATGGCTACACCTTC.

This chain joins TRBV5-6 and TRBJ2-1, with a tentative D call TRBD2 (5 bases). The CDR3 is made up of 16 amino acids. V lost 0 bases, J lost 0 bases, and 10 bases lay in between. Germline V lookup: CDR1 SGHDT, CDR2 YYEEEE. The CDR3 loop is CASSLGRVSSYNEQFF. In nucleotides, the CDR3 is TGTGCCAGCAGCTTGGGGCGGGTGAGCTCCTACAATGAGCAGTTCTTC.

This clonotype was picked up a small number of times. CDR3 region: CASSVDELGYTF. CDR3 in DNA: TGTGCCAGCAGCGTAGATGAGCTGGGCTACACCTTC. This chain joins TRBV9 and TRBJ1-2, with D hard to call. CDR3 length equals 12 residues. The germline gives CDR1 SGDLS, CDR2 YYNGEE. Trimming stripped 0 bases from V and 8 bases from J, with 8 bases between.

The chain carries TRBV25-1 and TRBJ2-1; D not certain. Trimming cost V 0 bases and J 2 bases, with 5 bases left between them. CDR3 length: 14 amino acids. Germline lookup yields CDR1 MGHDK and CDR2 SYGVNS. In DNA form, the CDR3 reads TGTGCCAGCAGTGAATATCAGCCCTACAATGAGCAGTTCTTC. Protein: CASSEYQPYNEQFF. Full variable domain (rest looked up from reference TRBV25-1 and TRBJ2-1): EADIYQTPRYLVIGTGKKITLECSQTMGHDKMYWYQQDPGMELHLIHYSYGVNSTEKGDLSSESTVSRIRTEHFPLTLESARPSHTSQYLCASSEYQPYNEQFFGPGTRLTVL.

This clonotype appeared a few times. V usage is TRBV9 and J usage is TRBJ1-3; no definite D call. Deletions cut 2 bases from V and 3 bases from J, with 9 bases between. CDR3 length: 14 amino acids. CDR1 is SGDLS and CDR2 is YYNGEE in the germline V gene. DNA of the CDR3: TGTGCCAGCAGCGTGTCCCAGTTTGGAAACACCATATATTTT. As protein: CASSVSQFGNTIYF.

The chain carries TRBV7-2 and TRBJ2-7; D unclear. V was clipped by 1 base and J by 2 bases, with 6 bases between them. Looked up from germline, CDR1 is SGHTA and CDR2 is FQGNSA. CDR3 length: 13 residues. The CDR3 reads CASSLGWTYEQYF. As DNA, the CDR3 is TGTGCCAGCAGCTTAGGCTGGACCTACGAGCAGTACTTC.

CDR3 nucleotide sequence: TGCGCCAGCAGCTTGGAGGATTACAATGAGCAGTTCTTC. Translation: CASSLEDYNEQFF. This chain uses TRBV5-1 with TRBJ2-1; D is unclear. V lost 0 bases, J lost 4 bases, and 5 bases lay in between. The V gene's germline CDR1 is SGHRS and CDR2 YFSETQ. This CDR3 comprises 13 residues.

The genes are TRBV12-3 or TRBV12-4 and TRBJ2-1, with 8 positions matching TRBD1. There are 14 residues in the CDR3. The trim removed 5 bases at V and 8 bases at J, leaving 8 bases unmatched. CDR3 in DNA: TGTGCCAGCAGTCCCAGGACAGGGTCCGATGAGCAGTTCTTC. The encoded protein is CASSPRTGSDEQFF.

This clonotype was detected only once. CDR3 nucleotide sequence: TGTGCCAGCAGCCAGCACTGGGGGGCAGATACGCAGTATTTT. As protein: CASSQHWGADTQYF. The gene calls are TRBV14 and TRBJ2-3; weak D call: TRBD2 (6 bases). This CDR3 has 14 residues. The germline V gene encodes CDR1 SGHDN and CDR2 FVKESK. Trimming left V 3 bases short and J 4 bases short, with 11 bases between.

This clonotype was counted at least ten times. The J gene is TRBJ2-5, the V gene TRBV5-1, with D uncertain. Germline V lookup: CDR1 SGHRS, CDR2 YFSETQ. Trimming stripped 4 bases from V and 3 bases from J, with 10 bases between. There are 13 residues in the CDR3. In DNA form, the CDR3 reads TGCGCCAGCAGCCCATATCGTGAAGAGACCCAGTACTTC. This translates into CASSPYREETQYF.

CDR3 in DNA: TGTGCCAGCAGCTTACCAGGGGGCGGGACGCAGTATTTT. The encoded protein is CASSLPGGGTQYF. The V call is TRBV11-2, the J call TRBJ2-3, with TRBD1 matching 8 bases. The CDR3 covers 13 residues. The trim removed 2 bases at V and 9 bases at J, leaving 4 bases unmatched. CDR1 and CDR2 from the germline V gene are SGHAT and FQNNGV.

V usage is TRBV5-1 and J usage is TRBJ1-1, with D possibly TRBD1 on 6 matching bases. The length of the CDR3 is 15 residues. Germline values: CDR1 SGHRS, CDR2 YFSETQ. Trimming left V 2 bases short and J 0 bases short, with 11 bases between. The CDR3: CASSFLDSLNTEAFF. The CDR3 DNA reads TGCGCCAGCAGCTTTTTGGACAGCTTGAACACTGAAGCTTTCTTT.

The gene calls are TRBV12-3 or TRBV12-4 and TRBJ1-2, with a weak D call TRBD1 (5 bases). V lost 7 bases, J lost 0 bases, and 21 bases lay in between. This CDR3 is 17 amino acids long. CDR3 in amino acids: CASILQGVDGANYGYTF. The CDR3 region has the DNA TGTGCCAGCATCCTTCAAGGGGTTGATGGGGCTAACTATGGCTACACCTTC.